A single T cell receptor beta chain is shown here with its context. This specimen belongs to a study of blood T cell repertoires in COVID-19. About the research overall: Acute and convalescent COVID-19 specimens originated in the United States, Italy and Spain. PBMCs, B-cell-depleted T cells, or T cells provided the cDNA or gDNA that made up the material.

Trimming left V 5 bases short and J 9 bases short, with 11 bases between. CDR1 is SGHNT and CDR2 is YENEEA in the germline V gene. The CDR3 length is 12 residues. Source study methods: Quantification of nucleated cells was approximated via reference gene primer amplification. Sequencing was performed with immunoSEQ multiplex PCR; in TCRdb, only in-frame clones are kept and a portion is missing. V and J calls and clone size follow that table, whereas D and trimming were derived from the DNA. The table lists roughly 80,000 clones, approximately 80% of them singletons. This TCR came from a man aged 60 to 75 with active or convalescent COVID-19. Material for sequencing was peripheral blood. The chain uses TRBV11-3 and TRBJ2-1; no clear D gene. The CDR3 protein is CASSLQGGEQFF. The CDR3 region has the DNA TGTGCCAGCAGCCTCCAAGGCGGTGAGCAGTTCTTC.